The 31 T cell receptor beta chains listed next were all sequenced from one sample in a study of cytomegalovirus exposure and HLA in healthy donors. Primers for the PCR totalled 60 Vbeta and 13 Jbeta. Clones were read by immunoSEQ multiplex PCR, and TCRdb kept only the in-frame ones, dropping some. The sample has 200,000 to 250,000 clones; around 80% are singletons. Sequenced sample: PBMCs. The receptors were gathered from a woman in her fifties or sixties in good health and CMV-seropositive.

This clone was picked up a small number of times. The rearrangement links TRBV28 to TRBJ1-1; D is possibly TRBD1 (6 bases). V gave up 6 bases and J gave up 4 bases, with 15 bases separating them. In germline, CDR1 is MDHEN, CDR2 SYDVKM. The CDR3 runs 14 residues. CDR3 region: CASRKGGRFTEAFF. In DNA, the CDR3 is TGTGCCAGCAGGAAGGGGGGGCGCTTCACTGAAGCTTTCTTT.

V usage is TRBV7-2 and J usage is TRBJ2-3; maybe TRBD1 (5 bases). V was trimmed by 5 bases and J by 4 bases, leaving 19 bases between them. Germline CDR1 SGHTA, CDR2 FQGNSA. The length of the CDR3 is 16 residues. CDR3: CASSPGVGRAADTQYF. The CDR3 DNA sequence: TGTGCCAGCAGCCCTGGGGTGGGCAGGGCGGCAGATACGCAGTATTTT.

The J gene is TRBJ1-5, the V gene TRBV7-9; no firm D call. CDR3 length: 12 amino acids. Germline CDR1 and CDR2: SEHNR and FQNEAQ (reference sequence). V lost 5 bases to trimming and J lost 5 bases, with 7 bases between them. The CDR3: CASSAQDQPQHF. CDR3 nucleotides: TGTGCCAGCAGCGCCCAGGATCAGCCCCAGCATTTT.

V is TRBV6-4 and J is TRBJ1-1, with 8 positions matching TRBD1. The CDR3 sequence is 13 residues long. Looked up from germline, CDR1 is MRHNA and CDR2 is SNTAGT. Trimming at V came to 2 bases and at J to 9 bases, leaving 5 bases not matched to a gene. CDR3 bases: TGTGCCAGCAGTGACAGTGACAGGGGAAAAGCTTTCTTT. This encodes CASSDSDRGKAFF.

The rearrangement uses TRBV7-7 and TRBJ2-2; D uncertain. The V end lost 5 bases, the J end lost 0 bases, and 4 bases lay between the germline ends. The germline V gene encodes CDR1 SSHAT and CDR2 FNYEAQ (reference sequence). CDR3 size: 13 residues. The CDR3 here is CASSSSNTGELFF. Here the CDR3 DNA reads TGTGCCAGCAGCAGCTCGAACACCGGGGAGCTGTTTTTT.

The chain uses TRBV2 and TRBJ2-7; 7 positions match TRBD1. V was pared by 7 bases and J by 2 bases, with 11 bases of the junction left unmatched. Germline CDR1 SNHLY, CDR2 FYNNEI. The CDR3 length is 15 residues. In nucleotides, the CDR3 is TGTGCCAGCAAGGCTGTACAGGGGACAACCTACGAGCAGTACTTC. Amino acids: CASKAVQGTTYEQYF.

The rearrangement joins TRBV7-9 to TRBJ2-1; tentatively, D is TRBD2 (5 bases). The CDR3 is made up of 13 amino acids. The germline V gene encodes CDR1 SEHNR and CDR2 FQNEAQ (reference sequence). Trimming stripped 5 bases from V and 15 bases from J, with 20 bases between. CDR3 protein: CASSPEGTRGLFF. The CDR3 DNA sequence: TGTGCCAGCAGCCCAGAAGGAACTAGAGGGCTGTTCTTC.

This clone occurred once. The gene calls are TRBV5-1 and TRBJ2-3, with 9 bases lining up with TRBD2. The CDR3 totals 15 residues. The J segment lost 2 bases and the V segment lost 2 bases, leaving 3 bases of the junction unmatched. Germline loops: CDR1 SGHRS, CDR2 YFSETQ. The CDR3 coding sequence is TGCGCCAGCAGCTTACCTAGCGGGGACACAGATACGCAGTATTTT. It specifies CASSLPSGDTDTQYF.

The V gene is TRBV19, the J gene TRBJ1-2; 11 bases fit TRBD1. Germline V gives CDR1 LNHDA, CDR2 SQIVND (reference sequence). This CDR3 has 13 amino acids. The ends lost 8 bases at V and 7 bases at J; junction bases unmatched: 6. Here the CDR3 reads CASVRDRGFGYTF. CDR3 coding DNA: TGTGCCAGTGTTCGGGACAGGGGGTTTGGCTACACCTTC.

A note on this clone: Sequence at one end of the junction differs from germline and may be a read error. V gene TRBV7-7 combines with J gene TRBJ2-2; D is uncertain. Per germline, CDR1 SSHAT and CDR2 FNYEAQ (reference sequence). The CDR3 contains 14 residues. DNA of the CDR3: TGTGCTAGCAGCTTGAGGATGAACACCGGGGAGCTGTTTTTT. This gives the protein CASSLRMNTGELFF.

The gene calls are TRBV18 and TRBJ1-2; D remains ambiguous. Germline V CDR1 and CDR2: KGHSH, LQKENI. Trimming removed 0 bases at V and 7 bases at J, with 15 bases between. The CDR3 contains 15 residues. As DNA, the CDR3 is TGTGCCAGCTCACCACCGGGAGGAAGGTCTTTTGGCTACACCTTC. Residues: CASSPPGGRSFGYTF.

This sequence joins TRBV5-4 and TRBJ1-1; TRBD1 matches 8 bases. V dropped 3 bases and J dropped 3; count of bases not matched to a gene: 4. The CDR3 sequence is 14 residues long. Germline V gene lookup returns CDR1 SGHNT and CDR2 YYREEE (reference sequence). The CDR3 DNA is TGTGCCAGCAGCTCGCAGGGGGCTCACACTGAAGCTTTCTTT. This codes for CASSSQGAHTEAFF.

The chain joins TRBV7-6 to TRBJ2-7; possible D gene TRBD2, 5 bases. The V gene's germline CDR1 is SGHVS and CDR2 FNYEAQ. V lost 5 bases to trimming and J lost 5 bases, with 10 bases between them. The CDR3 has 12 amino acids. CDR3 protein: CASSDREHEQYF. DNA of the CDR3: TGTGCCAGCAGCGACCGGGAACACGAGCAGTACTTC.

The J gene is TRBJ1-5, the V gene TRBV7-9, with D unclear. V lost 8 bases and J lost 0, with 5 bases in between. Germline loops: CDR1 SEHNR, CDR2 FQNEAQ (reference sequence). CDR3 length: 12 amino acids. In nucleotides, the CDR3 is TGTGCCAGCCCCATTAGCAATCAGCCCCAGCATTTT. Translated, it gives CASPISNQPQHF.

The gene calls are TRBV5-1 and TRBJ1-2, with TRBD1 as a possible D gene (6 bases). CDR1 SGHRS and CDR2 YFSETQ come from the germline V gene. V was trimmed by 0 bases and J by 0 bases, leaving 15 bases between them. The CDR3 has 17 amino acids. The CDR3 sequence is CASSLASYREANYGYTF. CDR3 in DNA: TGCGCCAGCAGCTTGGCCTCCTACAGGGAAGCTAACTATGGCTACACCTTC.

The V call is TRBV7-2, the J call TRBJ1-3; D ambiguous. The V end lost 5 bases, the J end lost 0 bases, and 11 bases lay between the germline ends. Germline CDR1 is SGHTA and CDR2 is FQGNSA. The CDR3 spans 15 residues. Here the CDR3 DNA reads TGTGCCAGCAGCCCGGGAGGGAGCTCTGGAAACACCATATATTTT. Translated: CASSPGGSSGNTIYF.

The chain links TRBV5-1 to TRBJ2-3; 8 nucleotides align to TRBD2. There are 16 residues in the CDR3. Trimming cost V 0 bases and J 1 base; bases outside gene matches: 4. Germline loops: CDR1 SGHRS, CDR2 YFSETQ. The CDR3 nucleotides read TGCGCCAGCAGCTTGGCGACTAGCGAACGCACAGATACGCAGTATTTT. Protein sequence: CASSLATSERTDTQYF.

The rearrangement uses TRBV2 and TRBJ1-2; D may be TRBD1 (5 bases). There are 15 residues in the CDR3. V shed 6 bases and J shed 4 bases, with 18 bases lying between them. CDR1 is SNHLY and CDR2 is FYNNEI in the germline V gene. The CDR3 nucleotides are TGTGCCAGCAGGGATCCCCGTCGGGGGATCTATGGCTACACCTTC. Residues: CASRDPRRGIYGYTF.

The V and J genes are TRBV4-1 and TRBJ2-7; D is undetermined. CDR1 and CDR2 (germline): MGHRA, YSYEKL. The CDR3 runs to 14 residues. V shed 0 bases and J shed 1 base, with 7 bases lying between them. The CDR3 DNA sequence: TGCGCCAGCAGCCAAGATCCGGTTTCCTACGAGCAGTACTTC. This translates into CASSQDPVSYEQYF.

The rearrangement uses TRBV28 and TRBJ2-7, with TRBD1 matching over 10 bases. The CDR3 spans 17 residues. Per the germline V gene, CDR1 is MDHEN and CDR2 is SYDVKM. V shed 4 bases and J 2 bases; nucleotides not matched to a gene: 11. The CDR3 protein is CASSSPTGGPRPYEQYF. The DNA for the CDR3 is TGTGCCAGCAGTTCTCCGACAGGGGGCCCTCGTCCCTACGAGCAGTACTTC.

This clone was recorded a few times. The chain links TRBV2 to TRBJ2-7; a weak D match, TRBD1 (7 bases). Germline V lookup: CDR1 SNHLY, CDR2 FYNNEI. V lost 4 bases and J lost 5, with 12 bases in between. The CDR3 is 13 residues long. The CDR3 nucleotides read TGTGCCAGCAGTGCCCAGGGGGGCCACGAGCAGTACTTC. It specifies CASSAQGGHEQYF.

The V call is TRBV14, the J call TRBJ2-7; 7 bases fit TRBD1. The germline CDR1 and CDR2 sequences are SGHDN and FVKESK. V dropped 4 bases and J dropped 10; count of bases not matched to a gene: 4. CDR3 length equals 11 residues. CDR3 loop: CASSLGQSQYF. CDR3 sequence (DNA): TGTGCCAGCAGCCTGGGACAGAGTCAGTACTTC.

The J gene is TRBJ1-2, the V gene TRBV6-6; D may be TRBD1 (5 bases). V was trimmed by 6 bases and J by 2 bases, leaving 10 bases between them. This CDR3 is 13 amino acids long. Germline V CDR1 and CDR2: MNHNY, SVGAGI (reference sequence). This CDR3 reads CASSPDTNYGYTF. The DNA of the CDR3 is TGTGCCAGCAGCCCGGACACGAACTATGGCTACACCTTC.

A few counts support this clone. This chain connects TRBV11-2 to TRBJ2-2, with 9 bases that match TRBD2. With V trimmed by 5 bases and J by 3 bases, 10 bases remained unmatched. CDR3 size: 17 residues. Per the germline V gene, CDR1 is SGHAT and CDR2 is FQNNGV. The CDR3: CASSPNLLAGHTGELFF. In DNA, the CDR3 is TGTGCCAGCAGCCCCAACCTTCTAGCGGGACACACCGGGGAGCTGTTTTTT.

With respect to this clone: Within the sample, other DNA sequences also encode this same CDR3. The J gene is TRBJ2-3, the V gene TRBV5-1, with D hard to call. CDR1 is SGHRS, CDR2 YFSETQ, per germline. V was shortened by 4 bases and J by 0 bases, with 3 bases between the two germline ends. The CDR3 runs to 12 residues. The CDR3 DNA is TGCGCCAGCAGCCTAAGCACAGATACGCAGTATTTT. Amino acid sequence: CASSLSTDTQYF.

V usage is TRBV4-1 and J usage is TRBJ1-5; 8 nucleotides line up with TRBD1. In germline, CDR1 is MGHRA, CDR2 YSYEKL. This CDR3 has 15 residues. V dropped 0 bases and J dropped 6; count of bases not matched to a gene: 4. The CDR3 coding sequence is TGCGCCAGCAGCCAAGACGCAGGGGGCGGTCAGCCCCAGCATTTT. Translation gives CASSQDAGGGQPQHF.

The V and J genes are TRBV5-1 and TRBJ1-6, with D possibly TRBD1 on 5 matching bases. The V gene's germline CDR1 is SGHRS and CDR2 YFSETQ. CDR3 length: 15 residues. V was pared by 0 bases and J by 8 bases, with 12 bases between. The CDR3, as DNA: TGCGCCAGCAGCTTGGCCCGAACAGGTGATTCACCCCTCCACTTT. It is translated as CASSLARTGDSPLHF.

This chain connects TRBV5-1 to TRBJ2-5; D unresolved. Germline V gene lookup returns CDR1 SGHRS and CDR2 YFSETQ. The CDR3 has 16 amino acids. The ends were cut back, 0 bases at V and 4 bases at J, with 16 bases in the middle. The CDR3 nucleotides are TGCGCCAGCAGCTTGGCCCTGAGCGCCCGAGGAGAGACCCAGTACTTC. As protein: CASSLALSARGETQYF. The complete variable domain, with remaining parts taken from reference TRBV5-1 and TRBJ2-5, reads KAGVTQTPRYLIKTRGQQVTLSCSPISGHRSVSWYQQTPGQGLQFLFEYFSETQRNKGNFPGRFSGRQFSNSRSEMNVSTLELGDSALYLCASSLALSARGETQYFGPGTRLLVL.

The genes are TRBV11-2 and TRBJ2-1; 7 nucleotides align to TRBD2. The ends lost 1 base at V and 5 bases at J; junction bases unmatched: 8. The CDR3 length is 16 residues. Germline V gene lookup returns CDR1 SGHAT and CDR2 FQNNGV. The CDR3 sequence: CASSLGGSGRHNEQFF. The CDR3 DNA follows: TGTGCCAGCAGCTTAGGGGGTAGCGGGCGCCACAATGAGCAGTTCTTC.

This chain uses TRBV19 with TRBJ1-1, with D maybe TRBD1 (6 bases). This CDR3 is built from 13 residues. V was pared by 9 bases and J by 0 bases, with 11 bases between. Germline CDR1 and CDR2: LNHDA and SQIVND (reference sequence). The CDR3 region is CASSDSLNTEAFF. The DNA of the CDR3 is TGTGCCAGCTCGGACAGCCTGAACACTGAAGCTTTCTTT.

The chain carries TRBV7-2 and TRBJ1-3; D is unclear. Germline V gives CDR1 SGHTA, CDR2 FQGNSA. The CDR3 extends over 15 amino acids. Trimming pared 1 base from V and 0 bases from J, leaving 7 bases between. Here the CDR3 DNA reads TGTGCCAGCAGCTTAGGGGCGCTCTCTGGAAACACCATATATTTT. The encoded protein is CASSLGALSGNTIYF.